These 15 T cell receptor beta chains were all obtained from the same sample, sequenced in a study of T cell responses to AZD1222 COVID-19 vaccine. Here immunoSEQ multiplex PCR was the method, and the copy in TCRdb shows in-frame clones only, minus some. Of about 120,000 clones listed, over 75% are singletons. The specimen comprised peripheral blood, sampled on day 0 of AZD1222 vaccination. The receptors derive from an adult in good health.

This clone appeared a single time. This chain connects TRBV28 to TRBJ1-1; D unclear. V was clipped by 6 bases and J by 1 base, with 6 bases between them. The CDR3 length is 12 residues. Germline loops: CDR1 MDHEN, CDR2 SYDVKM. The CDR3 reads CASSLGNTEAFF. The CDR3, as DNA: TGTGCCAGCAGCCTAGGGAACACTGAAGCTTTCTTT.

The genes are TRBV5-5 and TRBJ2-7; D not resolved. Trimming took off 3 bases at V and 2 bases at J, with 24 bases between the two ends. Germline V gene lookup returns CDR1 SGHKS and CDR2 YYEKEE (reference sequence). CDR3 length: 18 amino acids. Here the CDR3 DNA reads TGTGCCAGCAGCTCTTCCCCGGGTCAGCCTGCCGATCCCTACGAGCAGTACTTC. Translated: CASSSSPGQPADPYEQYF.

The rearrangement uses TRBV19 and TRBJ1-1; D gene uncertain. Per the germline V gene, CDR1 is LNHDA and CDR2 is SQIVND (reference sequence). This CDR3 has 15 residues. The V end was cut by 6 bases, the J end by 4 bases, with 18 bases between. In nucleotides, the CDR3 is TGTGCCAGTAGCCCTTCAATACCTGGGAGCACTGAAGCTTTCTTT. This translates into CASSPSIPGSTEAFF.

This chain links TRBV5-1 with TRBJ2-7, with D perhaps matching TRBD1 or TRBD2 (7 bases each). CDR1 SGHRS and CDR2 YFSETQ come from the germline V gene. V was shortened by 0 bases and J by 3 bases, with 16 bases between the two germline ends. CDR3 length: 16 residues. As DNA, the CDR3 is TGCGCCAGCAGCTTGGGAGGGAGGGGGCGCTTCTACGAGCAGTACTTC. It is translated as CASSLGGRGRFYEQYF.

This clone was seen just once. The rearrangement links TRBV20-1 to TRBJ2-3; D is possibly TRBD1 or TRBD2 (5 bases each). The CDR3 runs 17 residues. The germline CDR1 and CDR2 sequences are DFQATT and SNEGSKA (reference sequence). V was cut by 3 bases and J by 1 base, with 20 bases left in between. The CDR3 DNA is TGCAGTGCTAGTAATGCTGGGGGAAATTCGGGCACAGATACGCAGTATTTT. Amino acid sequence: CSASNAGGNSGTDTQYF.

V and J are TRBV18 and TRBJ1-1; D unclear. Trimming removed 4 bases at V and 4 bases at J, with 13 bases between. The CDR3 covers 14 residues. CDR1 and CDR2 from the germline V gene are KGHSH and LQKENI. CDR3 sequence (DNA): TGTGCCAGCTCACGAAATTCGGTTGGCACTGAAGCTTTCTTT. Translation gives CASSRNSVGTEAFF.

The J gene is TRBJ2-3, the V gene TRBV6-5; D is unclear. The ends were cut back, 7 bases at V and 3 bases at J, with 11 bases in the middle. The CDR3 runs to 13 residues. The germline CDR1 and CDR2 sequences are MNHEY and SVGAGI. In nucleotides, the CDR3 is TGTGCCAGCAAGAACAAGGGAACAGATACGCAGTATTTT. This codes for CASKNKGTDTQYF.

The V and J genes are TRBV7-9 and TRBJ1-2; maybe TRBD1 (5 bases). Germline values: CDR1 SEHNR, CDR2 FQNEAQ (reference sequence). The CDR3 extends over 12 amino acids. V dropped 3 bases and J dropped 8 bases, with 10 bases sitting between them. CDR3 sequence reads: CASSFKGDGYTF. The CDR3 DNA sequence: TGTGCCAGCAGCTTTAAAGGGGACGGCTACACCTTC.

This clone has a single count. The chain couples TRBV5-6 to TRBJ2-1; D not certain. Germline V gene lookup returns CDR1 SGHDT and CDR2 YYEEEE. Trimming left V 9 bases short and J 8 bases short, with 18 bases between. The CDR3 is made up of 13 amino acids. CDR3 protein: CAMRTIGRHEQFF. CDR3 DNA: TGTGCCATGCGGACCATAGGTCGTCATGAGCAGTTCTTC.

The chain couples TRBV18 to TRBJ2-1; TRBD2 agrees at 9 bases. CDR1 and CDR2 from the germline V gene are KGHSH and LQKENI. The V segment lost 5 bases and the J segment 7 bases; nucleotides outside the gene matches: 9. The CDR3 has 15 amino acids. This CDR3 is CASSSEREVANEQFF. CDR3 bases: TGTGCCAGCTCATCCGAGCGGGAGGTCGCAAATGAGCAGTTCTTC.

The chain is built from TRBV28 and TRBJ2-2; a weak D match, TRBD2 (6 bases). This CDR3 comprises 16 residues. Germline CDR1 reads MDHEN; CDR2 reads SYDVKM. With 6 bases removed from V and 2 bases from J, the gap between germline ends came to 16 bases. CDR3 residues: CASRYPGAGNTGELFF. The CDR3 bases are TGTGCCAGCAGGTATCCGGGAGCCGGAAACACCGGGGAGCTGTTTTTT.

The chain joins TRBV4-1 to TRBJ2-7; a possible D gene is TRBD2 (6 bases). CDR1 and CDR2 from the germline V gene are MGHRA and YSYEKL. V was cut by 3 bases and J by 5 bases, with 11 bases left in between. The CDR3 consists of 13 residues. The DNA of the CDR3 is TGCGCCAGCAGCCAGTGGGGGGACCACGAGCAGTACTTC. As protein: CASSQWGDHEQYF.

This chain links TRBV28 with TRBJ1-1; D gene uncertain. The CDR3 sequence is 13 residues long. Germline assignment: CDR1 MDHEN and CDR2 SYDVKM. The ends were cut back, 3 bases at V and 11 bases at J, with 16 bases in the middle. In nucleotides, the CDR3 is TGTGCCAGCAGTTTTTCCGGGATAGAGGGCGCTTTCTTT. Protein product: CASSFSGIEGAFF.

The chain is built from TRBV5-1 and TRBJ2-7; no firm D call. Trimming removed 4 bases at V and 5 bases at J, with 13 bases between. CDR1 is SGHRS and CDR2 is YFSETQ in the germline V gene. This CDR3 is 13 amino acids long. Here the CDR3 reads CASSPTGPHEQYF. In nucleotides, the CDR3 is TGCGCCAGCAGCCCAACGGGTCCCCACGAGCAGTACTTC.

The V and J genes are TRBV3-1 (or the pseudogene TRBV3-2) and TRBJ1-3; no firm D call. The CDR3 is 15 residues long. Trimming removed 1 base from V and 1 base from J, with 8 bases in between. Germline-derived CDR1 and CDR2 are LGHDT and YNNKEL (reference sequence). CDR3 loop: CASSQVGGSGNTIYF. The CDR3 DNA reads as TGTGCCAGCAGCCAAGTGGGAGGTTCTGGAAACACCATATATTTT.